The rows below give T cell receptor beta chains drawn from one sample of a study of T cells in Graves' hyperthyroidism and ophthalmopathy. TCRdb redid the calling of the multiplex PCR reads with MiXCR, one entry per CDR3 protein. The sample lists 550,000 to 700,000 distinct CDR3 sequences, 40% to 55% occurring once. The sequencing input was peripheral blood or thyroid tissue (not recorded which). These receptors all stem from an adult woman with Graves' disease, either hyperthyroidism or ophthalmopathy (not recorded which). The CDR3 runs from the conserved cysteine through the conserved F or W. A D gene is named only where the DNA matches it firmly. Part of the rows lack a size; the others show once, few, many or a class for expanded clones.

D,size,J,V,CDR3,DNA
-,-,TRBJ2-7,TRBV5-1,CASSWNTDEQYF,TGCGCCAGCAGCTGGAACACGGACGAGCAGTACTTC
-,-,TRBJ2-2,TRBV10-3,CATGRGSGTGELFF,TGTGCCACCGGTCGGGGGAGCGGCACCGGGGAGCTGTTTTTT
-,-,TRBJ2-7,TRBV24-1,CATSDSDSAGERDRSYEQYF,TGTGCCACCAGTGATTCGGACAGTGCTGGGGAGCGGGACCGCTCCTACGAGCAGTACTTC
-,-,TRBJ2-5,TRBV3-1,CASSQVPGNQKTQNF,TGTGCCAGCAGCCAAGTTCCCGGAAACCAAAAGACCCAGAACTTC
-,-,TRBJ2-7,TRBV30,CACLRGREVYF,TGTGCCTGCCTCAGGGGGCGGGAGGTGTACTTC
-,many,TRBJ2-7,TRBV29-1,CSVIDTSEQYF,TGCAGCGTTATTGACACCTCCGAGCAGTACTTC
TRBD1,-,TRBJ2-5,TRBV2,CASSEGQQNQETQYF,TGTGCCAGCAGTGAGGGACAGCAAAACCAAGAGACCCAGTACTTC
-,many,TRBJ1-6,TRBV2,CASLGRGFDSPLHF,TGTGCCAGCTTGGGTAGGGGTTTTGATTCACCCCTCCACTTT
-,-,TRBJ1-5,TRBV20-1,CSATRPSGSAETQHF,TGCAGTGCGACCCGGCCGAGCGGGAGTGCGGAGACCCAGCATTTT
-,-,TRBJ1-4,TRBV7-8,CASRRGPRLGGEKLFF,TGTGCCAGCCGGCGGGGGCCGAGACTAGGCGGTGAAAAACTGTTTTTT
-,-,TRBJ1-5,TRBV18,CASSPTQDQPQHF,TGTGCCAGCTCACCTACGCAGGATCAGCCCCAGCATTTT
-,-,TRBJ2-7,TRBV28,CASSPGRETYEQYF,TGTGCCAGCAGCCCTGGGAGAGAGACCTACGAGCAGTACTTC
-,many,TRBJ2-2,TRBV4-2,CASSQLLNTGELFF,TGTGCCAGCAGCCAACTGTTAAACACCGGGGAGCTGTTTTTT